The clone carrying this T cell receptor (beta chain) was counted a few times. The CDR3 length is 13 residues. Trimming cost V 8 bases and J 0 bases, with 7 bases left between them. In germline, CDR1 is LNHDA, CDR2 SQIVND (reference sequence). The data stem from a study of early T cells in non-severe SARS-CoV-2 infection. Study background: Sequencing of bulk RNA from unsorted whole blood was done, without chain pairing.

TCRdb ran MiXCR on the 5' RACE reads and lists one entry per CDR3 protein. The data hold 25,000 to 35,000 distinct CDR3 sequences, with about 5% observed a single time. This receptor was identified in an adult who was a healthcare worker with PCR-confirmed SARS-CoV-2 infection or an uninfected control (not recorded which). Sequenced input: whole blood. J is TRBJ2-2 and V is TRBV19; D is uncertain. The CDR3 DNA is TGTGCCAGTCGCTGGGCGAACACCGGGGAGCTGTTTTTT. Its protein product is CASRWANTGELFF. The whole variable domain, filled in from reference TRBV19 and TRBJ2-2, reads DGGITQSPKYLFRKEGQNVTLSCEQNLNHDAMYWYRQDPGQGLRLIYYSQIVNDFQKGDIAEGYSVSREKKESFPLTVTSAQKNPTAFYLCASRWANTGELFFGEGSRLTVL.